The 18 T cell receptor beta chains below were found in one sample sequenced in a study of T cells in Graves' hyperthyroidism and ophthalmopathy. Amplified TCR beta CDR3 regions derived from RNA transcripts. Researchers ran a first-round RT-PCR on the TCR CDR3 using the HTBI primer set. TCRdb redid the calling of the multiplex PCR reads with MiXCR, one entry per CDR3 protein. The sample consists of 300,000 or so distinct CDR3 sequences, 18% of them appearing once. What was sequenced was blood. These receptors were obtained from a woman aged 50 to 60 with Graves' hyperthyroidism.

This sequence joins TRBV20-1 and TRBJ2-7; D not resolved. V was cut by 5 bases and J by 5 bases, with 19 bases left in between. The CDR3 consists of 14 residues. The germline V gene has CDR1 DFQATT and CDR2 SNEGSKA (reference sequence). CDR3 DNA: TGCAGTGCTCTTAAATCGGGCGCCTTGAACGAGCAGTACTTC. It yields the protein CSALKSGALNEQYF.

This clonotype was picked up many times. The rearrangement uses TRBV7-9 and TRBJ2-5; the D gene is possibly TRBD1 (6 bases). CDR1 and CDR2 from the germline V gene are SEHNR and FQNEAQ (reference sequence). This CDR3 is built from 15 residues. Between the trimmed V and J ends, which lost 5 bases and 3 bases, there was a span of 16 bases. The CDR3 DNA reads TGTGCCAGCAGCCCGCACCGGGACATAGAAGAGACCCAGTACTTC. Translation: CASSPHRDIEETQYF.

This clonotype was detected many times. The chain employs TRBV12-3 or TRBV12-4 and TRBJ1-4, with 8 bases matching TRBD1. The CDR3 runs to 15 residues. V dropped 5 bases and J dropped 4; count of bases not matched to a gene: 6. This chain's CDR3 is CASSPGTGDNEKLFF. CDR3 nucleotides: TGTGCCAGCAGTCCTGGGACAGGTGATAATGAAAAACTGTTTTTT.

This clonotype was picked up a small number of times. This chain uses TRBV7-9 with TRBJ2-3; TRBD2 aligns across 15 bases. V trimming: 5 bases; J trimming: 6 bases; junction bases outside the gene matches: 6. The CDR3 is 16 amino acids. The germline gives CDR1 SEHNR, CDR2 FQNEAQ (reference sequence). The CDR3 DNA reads TGTGCCAGCAGCCCTCGGACTAGCGGGGGGGTCGATACGCAGTATTTT. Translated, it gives CASSPRTSGGVDTQYF.

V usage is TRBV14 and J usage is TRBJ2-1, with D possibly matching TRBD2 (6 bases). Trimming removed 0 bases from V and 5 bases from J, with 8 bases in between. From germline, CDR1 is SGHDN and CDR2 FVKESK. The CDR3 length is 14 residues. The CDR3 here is CASSQDGSHNEQFF. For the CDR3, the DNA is TGTGCCAGCAGCCAAGACGGGAGCCACAATGAGCAGTTCTTC.

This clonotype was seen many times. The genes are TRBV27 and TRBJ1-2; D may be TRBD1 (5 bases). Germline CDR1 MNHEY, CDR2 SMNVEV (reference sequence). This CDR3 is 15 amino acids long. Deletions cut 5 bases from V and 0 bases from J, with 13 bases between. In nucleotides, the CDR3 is TGTGCCAGCAGTATGAGGAGGGACCCTAACTATGGCTACACCTTC. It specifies CASSMRRDPNYGYTF.

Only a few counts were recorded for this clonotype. CDR3 nucleotide sequence: TGTGCCACCAGCAGAGAGAGGAACCCCACGGGACTAGCGTCAGATACGCAGTATTTT. Translating it yields CATSRERNPTGLASDTQYF. The chain combines TRBV15 with TRBJ2-3, with 10 bases aligning to TRBD2. The CDR3 spans 19 residues. In germline, CDR1 is LNHNV, CDR2 YYDKDF (reference sequence). Trimming removed 0 bases from V and 4 bases from J; junction bases left unmatched: 13. Together with reference TRBV15 and TRBJ2-3, the CDR3 gives the full variable domain: DAMVIQNPRYQVTQFGKPVTLSCSQTLNHNVMYWYQQKSSQAPKLLFHYYDKDFNNEADTPDNFQSRRPNTSFCFLDIRSPGLGDTAMYLCATSRERNPTGLASDTQYFGPGTRLTVL.

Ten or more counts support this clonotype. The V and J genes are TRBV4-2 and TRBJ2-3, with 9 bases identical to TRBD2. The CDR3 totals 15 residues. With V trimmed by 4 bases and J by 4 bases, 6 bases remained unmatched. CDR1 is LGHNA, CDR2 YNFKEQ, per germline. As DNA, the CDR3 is TGTGCCAGCAGCCGGATGGTAGCGGGAGCAGATACGCAGTATTTT. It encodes CASSRMVAGADTQYF.

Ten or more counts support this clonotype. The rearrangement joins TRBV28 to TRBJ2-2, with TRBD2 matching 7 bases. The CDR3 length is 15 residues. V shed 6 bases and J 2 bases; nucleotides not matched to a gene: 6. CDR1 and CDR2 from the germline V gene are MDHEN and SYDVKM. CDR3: CASSPGGTNTGELFF. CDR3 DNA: TGTGCCAGCAGCCCCGGGGGGACTAACACCGGGGAGCTGTTTTTT.

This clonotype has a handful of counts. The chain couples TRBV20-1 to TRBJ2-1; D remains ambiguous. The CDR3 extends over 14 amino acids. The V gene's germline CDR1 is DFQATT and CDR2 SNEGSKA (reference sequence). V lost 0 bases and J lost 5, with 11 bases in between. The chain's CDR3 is CSARDLAADNEQFF. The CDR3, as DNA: TGCAGTGCTAGAGATCTGGCCGCCGACAATGAGCAGTTCTTC.

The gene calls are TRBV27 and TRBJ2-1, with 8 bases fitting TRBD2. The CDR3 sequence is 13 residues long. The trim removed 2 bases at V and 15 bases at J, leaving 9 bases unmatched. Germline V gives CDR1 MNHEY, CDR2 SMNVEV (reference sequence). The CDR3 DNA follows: TGTGCCAGCAGTTTACTGGGGAGCGGGAGTGCGTTCTTC. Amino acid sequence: CASSLLGSGSAFF.

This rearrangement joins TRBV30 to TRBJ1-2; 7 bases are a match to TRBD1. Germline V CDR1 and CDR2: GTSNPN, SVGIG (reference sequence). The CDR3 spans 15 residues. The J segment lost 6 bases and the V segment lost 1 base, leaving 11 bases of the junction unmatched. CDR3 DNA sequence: TGTGCCTGGAGTGATAAATCCGGGACAGCGAATGGCTACACCTTC. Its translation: CAWSDKSGTANGYTF.

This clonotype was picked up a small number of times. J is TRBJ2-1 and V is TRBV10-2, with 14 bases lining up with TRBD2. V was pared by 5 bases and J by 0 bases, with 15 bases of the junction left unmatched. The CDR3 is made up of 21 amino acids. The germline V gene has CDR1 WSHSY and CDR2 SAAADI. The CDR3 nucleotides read TGCGCCAGCAGTTCGATACGGACTAGCGGGGGGTCATATTACTCCTACAATGAGCAGTTCTTC. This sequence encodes CASSSIRTSGGSYYSYNEQFF.

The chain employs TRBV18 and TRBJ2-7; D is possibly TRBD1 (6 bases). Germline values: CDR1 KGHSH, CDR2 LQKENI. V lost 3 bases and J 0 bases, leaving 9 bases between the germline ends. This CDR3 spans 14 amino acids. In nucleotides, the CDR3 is TGTGCCAGCTCACCGGAAGGGGGCTCCTACGAGCAGTACTTC. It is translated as CASSPEGGSYEQYF.

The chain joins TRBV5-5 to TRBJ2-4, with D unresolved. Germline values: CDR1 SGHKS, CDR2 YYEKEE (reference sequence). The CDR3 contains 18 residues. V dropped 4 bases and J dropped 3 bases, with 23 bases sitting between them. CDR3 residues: CASSLKRLVQGGKNIQYF. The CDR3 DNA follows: TGTGCCAGCAGCCTAAAAAGACTGGTTCAAGGCGGCAAAAACATTCAGTACTTC.

The CDR3 DNA reads as TGTGCCTGGAGTGCACAGGATGACACTGAAGCTTTCTTT. Translated, it gives CAWSAQDDTEAFF. This chain joins TRBV30 and TRBJ1-1, with a tentative D call TRBD1 (5 bases). The CDR3 length is 13 residues. Germline V gene sequence: CDR1 GTSNPN, CDR2 SVGIG (reference sequence). V was cut by 1 base and J by 3 bases, with 9 bases left in between.

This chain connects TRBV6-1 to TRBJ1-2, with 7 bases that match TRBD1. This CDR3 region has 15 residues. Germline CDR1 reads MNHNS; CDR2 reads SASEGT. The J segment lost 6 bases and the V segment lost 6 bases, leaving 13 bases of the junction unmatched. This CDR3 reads CASRFQGGGVHGYTF. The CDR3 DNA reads TGTGCCAGCAGATTTCAAGGGGGCGGCGTCCATGGCTACACCTTC.

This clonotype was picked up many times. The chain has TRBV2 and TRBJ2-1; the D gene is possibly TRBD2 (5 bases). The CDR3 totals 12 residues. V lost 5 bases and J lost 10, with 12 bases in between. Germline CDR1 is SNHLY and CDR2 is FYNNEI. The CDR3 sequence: CASSPDSGEQFF. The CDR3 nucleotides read TGTGCCAGCAGTCCGGACTCGGGCGAGCAGTTCTTC.